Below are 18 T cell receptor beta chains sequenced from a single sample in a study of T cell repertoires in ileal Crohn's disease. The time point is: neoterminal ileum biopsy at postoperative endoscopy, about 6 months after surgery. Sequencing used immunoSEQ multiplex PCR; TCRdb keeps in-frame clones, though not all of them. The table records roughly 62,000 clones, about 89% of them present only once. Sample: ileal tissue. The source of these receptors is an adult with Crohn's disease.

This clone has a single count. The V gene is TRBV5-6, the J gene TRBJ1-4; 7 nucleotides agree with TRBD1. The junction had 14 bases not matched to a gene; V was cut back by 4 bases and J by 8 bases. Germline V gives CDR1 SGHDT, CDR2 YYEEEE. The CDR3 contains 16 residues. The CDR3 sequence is CASSIEVPGGIEKLFF. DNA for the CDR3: TGTGCCAGCAGCATTGAGGTGCCAGGGGGAATAGAAAAACTGTTTTTT.

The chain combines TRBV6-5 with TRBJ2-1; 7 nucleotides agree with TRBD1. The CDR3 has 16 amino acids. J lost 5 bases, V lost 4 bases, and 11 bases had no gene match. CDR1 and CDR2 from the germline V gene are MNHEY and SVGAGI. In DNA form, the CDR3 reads TGTGCCAGCAGTTTAGCCGGGACAGTAATACACAATGAGCAGTTCTTC. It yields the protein CASSLAGTVIHNEQFF.

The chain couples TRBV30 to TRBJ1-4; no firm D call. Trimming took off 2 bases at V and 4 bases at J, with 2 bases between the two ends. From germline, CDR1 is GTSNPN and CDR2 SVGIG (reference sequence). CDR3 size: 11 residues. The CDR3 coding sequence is TGTGCCTGGAGTCTTAATGAAAAACTGTTTTTT. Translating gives CAWSLNEKLFF.

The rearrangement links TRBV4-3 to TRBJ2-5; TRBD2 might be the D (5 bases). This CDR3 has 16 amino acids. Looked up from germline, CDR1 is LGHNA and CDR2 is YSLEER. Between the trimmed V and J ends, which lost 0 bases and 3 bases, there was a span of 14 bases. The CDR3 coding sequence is TGCGCCAGCAGCCAAGATCTGTCCCGGGGAAAAGAGACCCAGTACTTC. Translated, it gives CASSQDLSRGKETQYF.

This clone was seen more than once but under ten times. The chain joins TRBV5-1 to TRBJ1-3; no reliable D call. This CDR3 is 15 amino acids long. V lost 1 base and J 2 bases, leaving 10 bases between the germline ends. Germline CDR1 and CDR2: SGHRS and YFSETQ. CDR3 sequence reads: CASSLSPTTGNTIYF. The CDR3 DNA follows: TGCGCCAGCAGCTTGTCCCCGACTACTGGAAACACCATATATTTT.

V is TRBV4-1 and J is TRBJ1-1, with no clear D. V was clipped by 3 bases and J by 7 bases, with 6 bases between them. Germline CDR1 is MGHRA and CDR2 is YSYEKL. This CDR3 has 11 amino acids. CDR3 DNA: TGCGCCAGCAGCCAGGAGGGTGAAGCTTTCTTT. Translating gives CASSQEGEAFF.

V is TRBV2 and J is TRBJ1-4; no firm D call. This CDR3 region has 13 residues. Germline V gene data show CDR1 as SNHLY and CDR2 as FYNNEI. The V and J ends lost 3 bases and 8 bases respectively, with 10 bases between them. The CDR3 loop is CASSERTGEKLFF. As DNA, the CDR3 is TGTGCCAGCAGTGAGAGGACGGGAGAAAAACTGTTTTTT.

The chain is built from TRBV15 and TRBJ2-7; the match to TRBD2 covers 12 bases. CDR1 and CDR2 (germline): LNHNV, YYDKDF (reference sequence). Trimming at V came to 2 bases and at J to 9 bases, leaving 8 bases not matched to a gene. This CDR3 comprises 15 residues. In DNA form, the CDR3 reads TGTGCCACCAGCAGAAGGACTAGCGGGATTGTGGGGCAGTACTTC. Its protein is CATSRRTSGIVGQYF.

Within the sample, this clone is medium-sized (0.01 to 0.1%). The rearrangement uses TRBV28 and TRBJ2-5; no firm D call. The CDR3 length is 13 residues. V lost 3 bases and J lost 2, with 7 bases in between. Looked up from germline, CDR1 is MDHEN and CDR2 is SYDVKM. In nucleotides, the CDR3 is TGTGCCAGCAGTTTCATCCCACAAGAGACCCAGTACTTC. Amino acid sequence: CASSFIPQETQYF.

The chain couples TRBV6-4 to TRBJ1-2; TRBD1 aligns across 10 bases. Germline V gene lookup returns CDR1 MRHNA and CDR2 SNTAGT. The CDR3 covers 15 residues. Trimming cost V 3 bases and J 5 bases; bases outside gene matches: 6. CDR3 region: CASSERDRGGYGYTF. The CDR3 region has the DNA TGTGCCAGCAGTGAGAGGGACAGGGGAGGATATGGCTACACCTTC.

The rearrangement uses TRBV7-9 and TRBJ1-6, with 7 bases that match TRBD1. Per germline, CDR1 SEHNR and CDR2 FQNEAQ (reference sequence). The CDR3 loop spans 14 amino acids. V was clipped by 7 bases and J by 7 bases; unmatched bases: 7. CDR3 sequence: CASTRDSPNSPLHF. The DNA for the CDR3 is TGTGCCAGCACGAGGGACAGCCCGAATTCACCCCTCCACTTT.

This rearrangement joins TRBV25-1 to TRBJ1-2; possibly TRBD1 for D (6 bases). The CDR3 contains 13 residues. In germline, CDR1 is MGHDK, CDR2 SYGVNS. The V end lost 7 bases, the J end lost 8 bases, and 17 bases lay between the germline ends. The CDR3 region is CASNHGGPGGYTF. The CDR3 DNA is TGTGCCAGCAATCACGGGGGGCCGGGGGGCTACACCTTC.

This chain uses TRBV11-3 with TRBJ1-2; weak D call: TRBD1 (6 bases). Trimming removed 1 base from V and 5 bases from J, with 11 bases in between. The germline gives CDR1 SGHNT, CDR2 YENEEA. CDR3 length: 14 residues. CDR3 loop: CASSLGTGFYGYTF. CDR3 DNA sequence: TGTGCCAGCAGCTTAGGAACAGGGTTTTATGGCTACACCTTC.

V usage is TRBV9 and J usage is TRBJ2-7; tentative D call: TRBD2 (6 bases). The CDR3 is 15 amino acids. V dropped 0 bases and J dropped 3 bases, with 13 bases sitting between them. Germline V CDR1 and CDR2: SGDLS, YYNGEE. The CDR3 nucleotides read TGTGCCAGCAGCGTAGATGGGGGAGGCGACTACGAGCAGTACTTC. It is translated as CASSVDGGGDYEQYF.

For the CDR3, the DNA is TGTGCCAGCAGCCCGGCGACGGCAGGGGTCGATGGCTACACCTTC. Protein product: CASSPATAGVDGYTF. This chain links TRBV7-6 with TRBJ1-2, with D tentatively TRBD1 (6 bases). Germline V gives CDR1 SGHVS, CDR2 FNYEAQ. Trimming stripped 5 bases from V and 6 bases from J, with 19 bases between. This CDR3 is built from 15 residues.

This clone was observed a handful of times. CDR3 DNA sequence: TGTGCCAGCAGTGTGGACACCTACTATGGCTACACCTTC. Translation: CASSVDTYYGYTF. The chain joins TRBV6-1 to TRBJ1-2; maybe TRBD1 (5 bases). This CDR3 has 13 residues. V lost 4 bases and J lost 3, with 9 bases in between. Germline V gene sequence: CDR1 MNHNS, CDR2 SASEGT.

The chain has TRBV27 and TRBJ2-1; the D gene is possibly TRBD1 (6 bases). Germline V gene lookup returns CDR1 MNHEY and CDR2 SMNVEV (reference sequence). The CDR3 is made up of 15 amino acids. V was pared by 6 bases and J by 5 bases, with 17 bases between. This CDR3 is CASRNFPRGNNEQFF. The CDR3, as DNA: TGTGCCAGCAGAAACTTCCCCAGGGGAAACAATGAGCAGTTCTTC.

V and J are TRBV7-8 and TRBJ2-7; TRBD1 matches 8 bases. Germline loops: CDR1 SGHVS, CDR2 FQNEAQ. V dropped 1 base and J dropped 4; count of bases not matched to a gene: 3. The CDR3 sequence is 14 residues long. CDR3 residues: CASSLGTGTYEQYV. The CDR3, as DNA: TGTGCCAGCAGCTTAGGGACAGGGACGTACGAGCAGTACGTC.